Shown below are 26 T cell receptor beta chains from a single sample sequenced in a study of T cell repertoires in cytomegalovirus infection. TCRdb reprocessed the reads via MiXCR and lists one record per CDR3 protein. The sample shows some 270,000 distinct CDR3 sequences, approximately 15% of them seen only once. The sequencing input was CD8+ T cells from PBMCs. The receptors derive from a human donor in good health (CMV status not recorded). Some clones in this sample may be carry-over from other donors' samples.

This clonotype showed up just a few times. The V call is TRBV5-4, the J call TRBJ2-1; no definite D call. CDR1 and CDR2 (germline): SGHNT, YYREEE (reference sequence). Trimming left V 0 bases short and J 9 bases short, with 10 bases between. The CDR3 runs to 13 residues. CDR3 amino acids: CASSLDYRPEQFF. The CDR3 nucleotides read TGTGCCAGCAGCTTGGATTACCGCCCTGAGCAGTTCTTC. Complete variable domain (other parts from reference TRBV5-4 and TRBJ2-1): ETGVTQSPTHLIKTRGQQVTLRCSSQSGHNTVSWYQQALGQGPQFIFQYYREEENGRGNFPPRFSGLQFPNYSSELNVNALELDDSALYLCASSLDYRPEQFFGPGTRLTVL.

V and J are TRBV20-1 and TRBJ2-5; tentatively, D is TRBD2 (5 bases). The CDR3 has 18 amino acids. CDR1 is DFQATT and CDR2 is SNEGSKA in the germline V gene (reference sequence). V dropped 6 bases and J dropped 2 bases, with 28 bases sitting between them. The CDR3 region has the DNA TGCAGTGCCCCAGCACCCCCCTTGAGGGAAGTGGTACAAGAGACCCAGTACTTC. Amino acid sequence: CSAPAPPLREVVQETQYF.

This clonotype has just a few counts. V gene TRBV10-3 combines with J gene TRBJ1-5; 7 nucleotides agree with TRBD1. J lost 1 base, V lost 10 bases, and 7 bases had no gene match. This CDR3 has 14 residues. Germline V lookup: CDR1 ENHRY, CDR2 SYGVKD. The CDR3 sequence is CATHTGDSNQPQHF. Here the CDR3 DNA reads TGTGCCACCCACACAGGGGACAGCAATCAGCCCCAGCATTTT.

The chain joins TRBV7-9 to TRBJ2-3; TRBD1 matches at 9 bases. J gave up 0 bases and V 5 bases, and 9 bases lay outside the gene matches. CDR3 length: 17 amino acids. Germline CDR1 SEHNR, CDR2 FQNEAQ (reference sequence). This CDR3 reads CASSPRDRAFSTDTQYF. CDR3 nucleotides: TGTGCCAGCAGCCCCCGGGACAGGGCTTTTAGCACAGATACGCAGTATTTT.

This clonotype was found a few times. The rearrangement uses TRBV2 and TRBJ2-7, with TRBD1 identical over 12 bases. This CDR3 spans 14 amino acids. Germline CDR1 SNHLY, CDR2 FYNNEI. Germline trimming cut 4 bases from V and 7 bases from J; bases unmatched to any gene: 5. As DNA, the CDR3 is TGTGCCAGCAGTGGGGGACAGGGGGCACGAGAGCAGTACTTC. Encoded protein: CASSGGQGAREQYF.

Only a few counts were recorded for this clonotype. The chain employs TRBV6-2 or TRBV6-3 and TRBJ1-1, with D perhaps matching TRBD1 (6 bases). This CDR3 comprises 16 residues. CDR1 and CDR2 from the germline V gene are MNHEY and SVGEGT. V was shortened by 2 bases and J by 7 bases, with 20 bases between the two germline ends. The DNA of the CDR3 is TGTGCCAGCAGTTACCTGTGGACAGCCTTTGATAGTGAAGCTTTCTTT. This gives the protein CASSYLWTAFDSEAFF.

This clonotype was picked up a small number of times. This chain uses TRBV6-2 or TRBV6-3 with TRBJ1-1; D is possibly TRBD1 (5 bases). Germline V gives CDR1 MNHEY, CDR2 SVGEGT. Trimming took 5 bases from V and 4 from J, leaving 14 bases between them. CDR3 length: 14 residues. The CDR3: CASSPTGGFTEAFF. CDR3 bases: TGTGCCAGCAGTCCCACGGGGGGGTTCACTGAAGCTTTCTTT.

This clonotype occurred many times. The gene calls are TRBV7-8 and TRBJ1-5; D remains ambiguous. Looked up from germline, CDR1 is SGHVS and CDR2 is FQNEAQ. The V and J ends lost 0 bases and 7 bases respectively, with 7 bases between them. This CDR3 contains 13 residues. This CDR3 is CASSLATPQPQHF. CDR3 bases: TGTGCCAGCAGCTTAGCGACCCCCCAGCCCCAGCATTTT.

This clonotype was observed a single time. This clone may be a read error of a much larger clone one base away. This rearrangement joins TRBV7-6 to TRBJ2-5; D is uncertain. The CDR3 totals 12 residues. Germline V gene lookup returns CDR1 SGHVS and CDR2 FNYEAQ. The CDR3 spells CVSSPGVKTQYF. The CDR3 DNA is TGTGTCAGCAGCCCCGGTGTTAAGACCCAGTACTTC.

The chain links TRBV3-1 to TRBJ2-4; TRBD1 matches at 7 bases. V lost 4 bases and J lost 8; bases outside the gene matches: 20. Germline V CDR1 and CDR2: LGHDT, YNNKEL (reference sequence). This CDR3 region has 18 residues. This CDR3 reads CASSLKRPGQALLDIQYF. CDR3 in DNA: TGTGCCAGCAGCCTTAAGAGACCCGGACAGGCCCTATTGGACATTCAGTACTTC.

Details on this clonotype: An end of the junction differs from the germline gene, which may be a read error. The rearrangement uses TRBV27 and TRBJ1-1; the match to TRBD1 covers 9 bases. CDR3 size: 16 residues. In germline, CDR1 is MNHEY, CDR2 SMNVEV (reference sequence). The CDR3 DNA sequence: TGTGCCAGCAGCTTATTGGAACAGGGGGCAAACACTGAAGCTTTCTTT. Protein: CASSLLEQGANTEAFF.

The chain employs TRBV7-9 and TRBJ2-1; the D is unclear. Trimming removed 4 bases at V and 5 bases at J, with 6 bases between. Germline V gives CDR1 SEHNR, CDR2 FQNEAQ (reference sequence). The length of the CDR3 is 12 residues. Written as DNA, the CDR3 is TGTGCCAGCAGCTCGATAAACAATGAGCAGTTCTTC. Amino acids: CASSSINNEQFF.

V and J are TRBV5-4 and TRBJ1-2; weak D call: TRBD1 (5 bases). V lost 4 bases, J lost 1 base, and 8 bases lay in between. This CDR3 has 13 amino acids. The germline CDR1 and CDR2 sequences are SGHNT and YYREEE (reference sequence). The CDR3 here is CASSGGNNYGYTF. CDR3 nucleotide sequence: TGTGCCAGCAGCGGGGGGAATAACTATGGCTACACCTTC.

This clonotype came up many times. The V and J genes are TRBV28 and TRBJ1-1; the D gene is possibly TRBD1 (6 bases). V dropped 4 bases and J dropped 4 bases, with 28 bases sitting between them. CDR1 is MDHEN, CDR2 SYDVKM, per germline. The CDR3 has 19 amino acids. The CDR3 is CASSSHLGGARGWATEAFF. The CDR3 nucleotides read TGTGCCAGCAGTTCGCACCTCGGGGGGGCGCGAGGTTGGGCCACTGAAGCTTTCTTT.

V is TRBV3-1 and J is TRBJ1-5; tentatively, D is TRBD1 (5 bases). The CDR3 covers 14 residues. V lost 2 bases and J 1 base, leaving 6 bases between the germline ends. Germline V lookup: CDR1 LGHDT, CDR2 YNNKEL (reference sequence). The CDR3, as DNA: TGTGCCAGCAGCCAAAGGACAAGCAATCAGCCCCAGCATTTT. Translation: CASSQRTSNQPQHF.

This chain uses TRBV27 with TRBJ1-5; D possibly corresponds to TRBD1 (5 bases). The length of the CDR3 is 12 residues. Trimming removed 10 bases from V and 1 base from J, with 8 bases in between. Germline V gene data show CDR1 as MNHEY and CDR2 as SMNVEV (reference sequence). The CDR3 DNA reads TGTGCCACCTCAGGGAGCAATCAGCCCCAGCATTTT. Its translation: CATSGSNQPQHF.

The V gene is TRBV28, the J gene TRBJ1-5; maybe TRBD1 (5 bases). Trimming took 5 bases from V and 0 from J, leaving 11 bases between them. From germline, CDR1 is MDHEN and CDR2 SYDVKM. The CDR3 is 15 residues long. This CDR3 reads CASSPQVYSNQPQHF. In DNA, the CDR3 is TGTGCCAGCAGTCCACAGGTTTATAGCAATCAGCCCCAGCATTTT.

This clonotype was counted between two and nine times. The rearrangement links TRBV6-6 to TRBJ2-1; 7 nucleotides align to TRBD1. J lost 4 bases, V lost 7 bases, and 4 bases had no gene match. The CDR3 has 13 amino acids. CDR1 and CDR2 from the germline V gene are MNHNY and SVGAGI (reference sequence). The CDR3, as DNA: TGTGCCAGCATCGGGGACAGTTACAATGAGCAGTTCTTC. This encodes CASIGDSYNEQFF.

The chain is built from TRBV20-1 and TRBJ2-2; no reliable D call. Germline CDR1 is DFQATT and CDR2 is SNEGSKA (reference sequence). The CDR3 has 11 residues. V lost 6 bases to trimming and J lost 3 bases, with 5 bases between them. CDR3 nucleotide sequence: TGCAGTGCAAGGGACACCGGGGAGCTGTTTTTT. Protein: CSARDTGELFF.

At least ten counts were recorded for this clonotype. The CDR3 sequence is CASSETWRGFENTEAFF. The CDR3 DNA reads as TGTGCCAGCAGCGAGACGTGGCGGGGGTTTGAGAACACTGAAGCTTTCTTT. J is TRBJ1-1 and V is TRBV7-2, with D tentatively TRBD1 (5 bases). The CDR3 has 17 amino acids. Trimming left V 5 bases short and J 1 base short, with 20 bases between. From germline, CDR1 is SGHTA and CDR2 FQGNSA.

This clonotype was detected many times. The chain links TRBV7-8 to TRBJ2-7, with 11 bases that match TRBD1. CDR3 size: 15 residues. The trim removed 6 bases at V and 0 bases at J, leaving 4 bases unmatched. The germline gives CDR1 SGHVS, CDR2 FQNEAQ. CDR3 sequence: CASRAGTGGSYEQYF. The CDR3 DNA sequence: TGTGCCAGCAGGGCCGGGACAGGGGGCTCCTACGAGCAGTACTTC.

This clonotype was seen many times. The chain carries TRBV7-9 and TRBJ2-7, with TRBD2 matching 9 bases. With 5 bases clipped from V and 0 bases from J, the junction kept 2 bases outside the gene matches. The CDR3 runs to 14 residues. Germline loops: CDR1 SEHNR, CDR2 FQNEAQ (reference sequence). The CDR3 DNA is TGTGCCAGCAGCGCTAGCGGGGACTCCTACGAGCAGTACTTC. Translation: CASSASGDSYEQYF.

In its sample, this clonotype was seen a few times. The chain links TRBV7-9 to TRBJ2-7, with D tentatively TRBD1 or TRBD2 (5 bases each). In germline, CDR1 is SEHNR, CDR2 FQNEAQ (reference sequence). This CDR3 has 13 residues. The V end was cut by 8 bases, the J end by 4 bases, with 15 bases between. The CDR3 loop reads CASQRGVGYEQYF. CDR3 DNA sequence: TGTGCCAGCCAACGGGGCGTAGGGTACGAGCAGTACTTC.

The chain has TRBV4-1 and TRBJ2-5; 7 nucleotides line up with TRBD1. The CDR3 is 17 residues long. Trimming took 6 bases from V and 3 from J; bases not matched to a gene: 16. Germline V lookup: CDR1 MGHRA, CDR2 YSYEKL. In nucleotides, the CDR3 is TGCGCCAGCAGGCTTGAATACAGGGGATCTGGGGAAGAGACCCAGTACTTC. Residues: CASRLEYRGSGEETQYF.

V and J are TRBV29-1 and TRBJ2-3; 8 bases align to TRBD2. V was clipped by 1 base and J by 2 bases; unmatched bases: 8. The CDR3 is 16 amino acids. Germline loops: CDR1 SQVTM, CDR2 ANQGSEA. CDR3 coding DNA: TGCAGCGTTGAAGGCTCAGCGGGGGCCGTCACAGATACGCAGTATTTT. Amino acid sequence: CSVEGSAGAVTDTQYF.

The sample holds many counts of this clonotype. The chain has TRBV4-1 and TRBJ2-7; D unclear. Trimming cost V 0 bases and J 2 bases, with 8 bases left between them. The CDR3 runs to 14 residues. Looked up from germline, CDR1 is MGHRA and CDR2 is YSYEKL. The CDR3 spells CASSQEVHTYEQYF. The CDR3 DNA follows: TGCGCCAGCAGCCAAGAAGTGCACACCTACGAGCAGTACTTC.